These 3 T cell receptor beta chains came from one sample sequenced in a study of tumor T cells in aggressive B-cell lymphoma. Measured with immunoSEQ multiplex PCR; TCRdb has only the in-frame clones, and not every one. The table shows approximately 12,000 clones, with 89% occurring only once. Sequencing was carried out using tumor tissue. These receptor sequences come from an adult with diffuse large B cell lymphoma.

This clone has more than one count but fewer than ten. The V and J genes are TRBV19 and TRBJ2-5; D is ambiguous. CDR1 LNHDA and CDR2 SQIVND come from the germline V gene (reference sequence). The V gene lost 5 bases and the J gene lost 0 bases, with 10 bases spanning the gap. This CDR3 region has 14 residues. In DNA, the CDR3 is TGTGCCAGTAGTCCAGGCCTGTACCAAGAGACCCAGTACTTC. Protein product: CASSPGLYQETQYF.

The chain carries TRBV7-9 and TRBJ2-7; TRBD2 matches at 7 bases. Germline V gene sequence: CDR1 SEHNR, CDR2 FQNEAQ (reference sequence). The CDR3 loop spans 14 amino acids. With V trimmed by 3 bases and J by 5 bases, 7 bases remained unmatched. CDR3 DNA: TGTGCCAGCAGCTTTCCGGGGAGGGGTCACGAGCAGTACTTC. Translation gives CASSFPGRGHEQYF.

J is TRBJ2-2 and V is TRBV27; 7 bases are a match to TRBD1. The V and J ends lost 6 bases and 7 bases, in that order; junction bases with no gene match: 14. The CDR3 is made up of 16 amino acids. The V gene's germline CDR1 is MNHEY and CDR2 SMNVEV (reference sequence). CDR3 region: CASRQDRSELNGELFF. CDR3 DNA: TGTGCCAGCAGACAGGACAGGTCCGAATTGAACGGGGAGCTGTTTTTT.